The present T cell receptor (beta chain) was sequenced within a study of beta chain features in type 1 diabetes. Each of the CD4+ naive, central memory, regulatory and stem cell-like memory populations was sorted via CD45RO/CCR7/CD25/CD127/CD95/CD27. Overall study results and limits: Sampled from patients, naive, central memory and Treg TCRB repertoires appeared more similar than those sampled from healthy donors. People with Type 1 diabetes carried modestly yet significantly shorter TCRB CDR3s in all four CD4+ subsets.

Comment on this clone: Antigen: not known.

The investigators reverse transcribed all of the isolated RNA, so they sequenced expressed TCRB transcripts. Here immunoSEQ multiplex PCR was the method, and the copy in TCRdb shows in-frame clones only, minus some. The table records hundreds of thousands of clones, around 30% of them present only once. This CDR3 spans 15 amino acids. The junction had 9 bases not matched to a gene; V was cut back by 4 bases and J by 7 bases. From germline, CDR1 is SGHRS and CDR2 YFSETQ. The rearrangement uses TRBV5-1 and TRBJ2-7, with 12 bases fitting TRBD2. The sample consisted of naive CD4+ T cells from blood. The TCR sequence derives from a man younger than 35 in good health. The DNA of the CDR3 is TGCGCCAGCAGCAATCTAGCGGGAGGGCCTAAAGAGCAGTACTTC. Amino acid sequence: CASSNLAGGPKEQYF.